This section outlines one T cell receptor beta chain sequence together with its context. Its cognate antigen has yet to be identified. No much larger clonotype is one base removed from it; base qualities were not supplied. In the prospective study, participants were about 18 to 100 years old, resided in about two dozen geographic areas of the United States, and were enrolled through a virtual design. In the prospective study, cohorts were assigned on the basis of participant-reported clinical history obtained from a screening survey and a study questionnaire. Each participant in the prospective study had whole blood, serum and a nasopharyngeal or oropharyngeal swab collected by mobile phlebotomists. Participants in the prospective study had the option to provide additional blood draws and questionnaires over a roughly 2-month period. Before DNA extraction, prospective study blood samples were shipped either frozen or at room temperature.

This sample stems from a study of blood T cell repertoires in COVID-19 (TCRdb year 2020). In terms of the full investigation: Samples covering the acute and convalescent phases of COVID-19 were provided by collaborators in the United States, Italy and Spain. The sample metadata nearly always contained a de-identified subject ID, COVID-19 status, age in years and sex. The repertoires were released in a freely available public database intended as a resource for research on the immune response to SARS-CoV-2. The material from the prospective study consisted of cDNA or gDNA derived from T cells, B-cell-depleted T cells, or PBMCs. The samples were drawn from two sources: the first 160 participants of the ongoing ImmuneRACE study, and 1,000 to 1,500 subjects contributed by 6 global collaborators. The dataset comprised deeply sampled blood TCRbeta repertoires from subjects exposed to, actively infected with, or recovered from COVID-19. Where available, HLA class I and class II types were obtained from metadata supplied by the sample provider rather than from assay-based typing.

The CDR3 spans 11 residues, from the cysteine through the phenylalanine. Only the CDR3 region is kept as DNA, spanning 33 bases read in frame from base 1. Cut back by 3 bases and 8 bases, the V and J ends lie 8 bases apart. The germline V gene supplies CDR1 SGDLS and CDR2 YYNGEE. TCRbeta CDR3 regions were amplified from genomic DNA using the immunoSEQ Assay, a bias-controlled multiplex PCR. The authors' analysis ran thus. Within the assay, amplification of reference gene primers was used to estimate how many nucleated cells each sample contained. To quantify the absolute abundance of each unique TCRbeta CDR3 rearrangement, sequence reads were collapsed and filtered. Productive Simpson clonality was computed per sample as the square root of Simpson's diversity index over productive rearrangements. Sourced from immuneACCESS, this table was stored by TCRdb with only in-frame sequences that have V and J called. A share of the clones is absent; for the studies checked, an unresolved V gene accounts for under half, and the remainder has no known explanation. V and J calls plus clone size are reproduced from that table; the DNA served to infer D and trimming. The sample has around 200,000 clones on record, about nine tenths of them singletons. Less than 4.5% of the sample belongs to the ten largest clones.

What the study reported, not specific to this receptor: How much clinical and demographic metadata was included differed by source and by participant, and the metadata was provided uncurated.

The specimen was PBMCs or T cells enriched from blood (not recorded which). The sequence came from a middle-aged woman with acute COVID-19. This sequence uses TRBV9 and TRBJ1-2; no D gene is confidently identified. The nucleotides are TGTGCCAGCAGCGCCAGCGGGGGCTACACCTTC. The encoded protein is CASSASGGYTF.